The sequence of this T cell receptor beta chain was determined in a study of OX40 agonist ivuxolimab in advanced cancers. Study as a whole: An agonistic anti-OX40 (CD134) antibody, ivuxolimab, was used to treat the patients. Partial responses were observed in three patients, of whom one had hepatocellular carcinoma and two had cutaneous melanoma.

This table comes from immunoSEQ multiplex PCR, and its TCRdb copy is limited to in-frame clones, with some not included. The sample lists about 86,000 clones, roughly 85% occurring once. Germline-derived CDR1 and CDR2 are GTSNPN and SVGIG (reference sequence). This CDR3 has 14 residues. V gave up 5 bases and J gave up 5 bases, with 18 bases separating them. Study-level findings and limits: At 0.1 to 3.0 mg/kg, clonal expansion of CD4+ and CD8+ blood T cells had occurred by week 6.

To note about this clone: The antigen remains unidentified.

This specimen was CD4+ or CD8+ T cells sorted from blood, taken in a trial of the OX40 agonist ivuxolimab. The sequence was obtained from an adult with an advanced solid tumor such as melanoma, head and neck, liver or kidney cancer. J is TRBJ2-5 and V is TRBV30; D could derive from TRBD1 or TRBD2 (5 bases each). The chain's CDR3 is CAWGSWGSGETQYF. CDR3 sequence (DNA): TGTGCCTGGGGTTCTTGGGGGAGTGGCGAGACCCAGTACTTC.